This entry lists 21 T cell receptor beta chains sequenced from one sample in a study of cytomegalovirus exposure and HLA in healthy donors. The assay was immunoSEQ multiplex PCR, and TCRdb's table has in-frame clones only and misses some. In the table there are about 150,000 clones, 80% to 90% of which are singletons. The sample was PBMCs. The receptors stem from a man between 18 and 29 years old in good health and CMV-seropositive.

The gene calls are TRBV30 and TRBJ2-7, with a possible D match to TRBD1 (5 bases). Trimming removed 2 bases at V and 7 bases at J, with 12 bases between. There are 12 residues in the CDR3. Germline loops: CDR1 GTSNPN, CDR2 SVGIG (reference sequence). The CDR3 here is CAWSTDSGEQYF. The CDR3, as DNA: TGTGCCTGGAGTACAGACTCAGGGGAGCAGTACTTC.

This rearrangement joins TRBV5-1 to TRBJ1-2; D gene ambiguous. V dropped 5 bases and J dropped 2 bases, with 10 bases sitting between them. Germline assignment: CDR1 SGHRS and CDR2 YFSETQ. This CDR3 is built from 13 residues. The CDR3 sequence: CASRPTENYGYTF. The CDR3 nucleotides are TGCGCCAGCAGACCGACGGAGAACTATGGCTACACCTTC.

The rearrangement uses TRBV30 and TRBJ1-1; tentatively, D is TRBD1 (5 bases). This CDR3 is 14 amino acids long. V shed 0 bases and J shed 7 bases, with 15 bases lying between them. Per the germline V gene, CDR1 is GTSNPN and CDR2 is SVGIG (reference sequence). DNA for the CDR3: TGTGCCTGGAGTGTTGGGGCTCTGAAGGGTGAAGCTTTCTTT. This translates into CAWSVGALKGEAFF. Looking up the rest from reference TRBV30 and TRBJ1-1 gives the full variable domain: SQTIHQWPATLVQPVGSPLSLECTVEGTSNPNLYWYRQAAGRGLQLLFYSVGIGQISSEVPQNLSASRPQDRQFILSSKKLLLSDSGFYLCAWSVGALKGEAFFGQGTRLTVV.

The chain combines TRBV7-3 with TRBJ2-3; perhaps TRBD1 as D (8 bases). V lost 5 bases and J 4 bases, leaving 16 bases between the germline ends. CDR3 length: 15 residues. Germline V lookup: CDR1 SGHTA, CDR2 FQGTGA. The DNA of the CDR3 is TGTGCCAGCAGCCTACAGGGGGGGACTGCAGATACGCAGTATTTT. It translates to CASSLQGGTADTQYF.

This chain uses TRBV4-1 with TRBJ2-7; 13 bases line up with TRBD2. CDR3 length: 18 residues. Germline values: CDR1 MGHRA, CDR2 YSYEKL. The V gene end was trimmed by 3 bases and the J gene end by 5 bases; junction bases not matched to a gene: 13. The CDR3 loop is CASSHLETSGRRAHEQYF. The CDR3 DNA reads TGCGCCAGCAGCCACTTGGAGACTAGCGGGAGGAGGGCCCACGAGCAGTACTTC.

The gene calls are TRBV29-1 and TRBJ1-2, with D perhaps matching TRBD1 (6 bases). The CDR3 has 15 amino acids. Germline CDR1 and CDR2: SQVTM and ANQGSEA. Between the trimmed V and J ends, which lost 4 bases and 0 bases, there was a span of 15 bases. The DNA of the CDR3 is TGCAGCGTTGTACGAATGGGGGGGCCTAACTATGGCTACACCTTC. Encoded protein: CSVVRMGGPNYGYTF.

The CDR3 loop reads CASSRDTANYGYTF. DNA of the CDR3: TGTGCCAGCAGTCGGGACACGGCGAACTATGGCTACACCTTC. The chain is built from TRBV6-1 and TRBJ1-2, with D perhaps matching TRBD1 (6 bases). CDR1 and CDR2 from the germline V gene are MNHNS and SASEGT. The CDR3 covers 14 residues. Deletions cut 5 bases from V and 2 bases from J, with 12 bases between.

The chain recombines TRBV18 with TRBJ2-1, with 9 bases lining up with TRBD2. Germline CDR1 and CDR2: KGHSH and LQKENI. The CDR3 contains 16 residues. The J segment lost 4 bases and the V segment lost 6 bases, leaving 10 bases of the junction unmatched. The CDR3 loop reads CASSSTLAGNYNEQFF. CDR3 nucleotides: TGTGCCAGCTCTTCAACCCTAGCGGGGAATTACAATGAGCAGTTCTTC.

The chain has TRBV5-1 and TRBJ2-1, with TRBD2 identical over 7 bases. From germline, CDR1 is SGHRS and CDR2 YFSETQ. The CDR3 totals 15 residues. V trimming: 1 base; J trimming: 8 bases; junction bases outside the gene matches: 9. DNA of the CDR3: TGCGCCAGCAGCTTGATCCCTACTAGCGCGGATGAGCAGTTCTTC. This sequence encodes CASSLIPTSADEQFF.

The chain is built from TRBV30 and TRBJ2-7; 8 bases are shared with TRBD1. This CDR3 is built from 13 residues. Looked up from germline, CDR1 is GTSNPN and CDR2 is SVGIG (reference sequence). Losses at the gene ends were 0 bases for V and 2 bases for J; bases not matched to a gene: 0. The CDR3 DNA follows: TGTGCCTGGAGTGTGGGACAGGCCTACGAGCAGTACTTC. Residues: CAWSVGQAYEQYF. Full variable domain (rest looked up from reference TRBV30 and TRBJ2-7): SQTIHQWPATLVQPVGSPLSLECTVEGTSNPNLYWYRQAAGRGLQLLFYSVGIGQISSEVPQNLSASRPQDRQFILSSKKLLLSDSGFYLCAWSVGQAYEQYFGPGTRLTVT.

The chain has TRBV6-6 and TRBJ2-5; maybe TRBD1 (5 bases). Germline CDR1 reads MNHNY; CDR2 reads SVGAGI (reference sequence). The V gene lost 0 bases and the J gene lost 2 bases, with 7 bases spanning the gap. The CDR3 runs 14 residues. As DNA, the CDR3 is TGTGCCAGCAGTTACTCCGCAGGGCAAGAGACCCAGTACTTC. Translated: CASSYSAGQETQYF.

This rearrangement joins TRBV9 to TRBJ2-3; 7 nucleotides agree with TRBD2. This CDR3 is 13 amino acids long. Trimming took 4 bases from V and 4 from J; bases not matched to a gene: 3. Germline CDR1 is SGDLS and CDR2 is YYNGEE. CDR3 DNA: TGTGCCAGCAGCCCCGGACTAGCAGATACGCAGTATTTT. It encodes CASSPGLADTQYF.

The chain's CDR3 is CASSERRQGYYGYTF. The CDR3 DNA sequence: TGTGCCAGCAGTGAACGAAGACAGGGTTATTATGGCTACACCTTC. The V gene is TRBV6-1, the J gene TRBJ1-2, with 7 nucleotides matching TRBD1. Germline assignment: CDR1 MNHNS and CDR2 SASEGT. The CDR3 contains 15 residues. With V trimmed by 2 bases and J by 5 bases, 8 bases remained unmatched.

The chain recombines TRBV4-1 with TRBJ1-1, with a weak D call TRBD1 (6 bases). Per germline, CDR1 MGHRA and CDR2 YSYEKL. CDR3 length: 14 residues. With 7 bases removed from V and 0 bases from J, the gap between germline ends came to 12 bases. The CDR3 nucleotides are TGCGCCAGCACCAAAGGACAGCTGAACACTGAAGCTTTCTTT. It is translated as CASTKGQLNTEAFF.

This clone was observed once. The CDR3 loop reads CASSVAGQGDDEQYF. CDR3 sequence (DNA): TGTGCCAGCAGCGTAGCGGGACAGGGGGACGACGAGCAGTACTTC. This chain links TRBV9 with TRBJ2-7, with 11 bases fitting TRBD1. Trimming at V came to 0 bases and at J to 5 bases, leaving 4 bases not matched to a gene. This CDR3 has 15 amino acids. Germline V lookup: CDR1 SGDLS, CDR2 YYNGEE.

The V call is TRBV13, the J call TRBJ2-1; weak D call: TRBD2 (7 bases). This CDR3 has 15 residues. V was clipped by 3 bases and J by 8 bases, with 17 bases between them. Germline loops: CDR1 PRHDT, CDR2 FYEKMQ (reference sequence). CDR3: CASSFLGGGAHEQFF. The CDR3 nucleotides read TGTGCCAGCAGCTTTTTGGGTGGGGGGGCCCATGAGCAGTTCTTC.

The chain joins TRBV2 to TRBJ2-3, with TRBD2 matching 11 bases. Germline values: CDR1 SNHLY, CDR2 FYNNEI. J was trimmed by 7 bases and V by 11 bases; bases with no gene match: 14. CDR3 size: 15 residues. CDR3: CALQPGLAVTNTQYF. The CDR3 bases are TGTGCCCTACAACCGGGACTAGCGGTCACTAATACGCAGTATTTT.

This rearrangement joins TRBV4-3 to TRBJ1-2; 7 positions agree with TRBD1. Germline V gives CDR1 LGHNA, CDR2 YSLEER. The CDR3 consists of 15 residues. J was trimmed by 4 bases and V by 4 bases; bases with no gene match: 9. CDR3 nucleotides: TGCGCCAGCAGCCGCGAGACAGGGTCCTCCTATGGCTACACCTTC. Residues: CASSRETGSSYGYTF.

The chain has TRBV4-1 and TRBJ2-5, with 7 bases matching TRBD1. This CDR3 spans 15 amino acids. Germline-derived CDR1 and CDR2 are MGHRA and YSYEKL. The J segment lost 5 bases and the V segment lost 4 bases, leaving 10 bases of the junction unmatched. CDR3 DNA sequence: TGCGCCAGCAGCCTCGCACCTACAGGGGCCGAGACCCAGTACTTC. Its protein is CASSLAPTGAETQYF.

The chain has TRBV11-2 and TRBJ2-7; 9 bases align to TRBD2. This CDR3 region has 14 residues. The germline V gene encodes CDR1 SGHAT and CDR2 FQNNGV. J gave up 4 bases and V 0 bases, and 1 base lay outside the gene matches. The DNA for the CDR3 is TGTGCCAGCAGCTTAGATACTAGCGGGTACGAGCAGTACTTC. It encodes CASSLDTSGYEQYF.

The rearrangement uses TRBV29-1 and TRBJ2-7; TRBD1 is a possible D gene (5 bases). V was clipped by 0 bases and J by 4 bases, with 13 bases between them. This CDR3 has 14 residues. The germline V gene has CDR1 SQVTM and CDR2 ANQGSEA. This CDR3 is CSVEEGQGGYEQYF. The CDR3 DNA sequence: TGCAGCGTTGAAGAAGGGCAGGGTGGATACGAGCAGTACTTC.